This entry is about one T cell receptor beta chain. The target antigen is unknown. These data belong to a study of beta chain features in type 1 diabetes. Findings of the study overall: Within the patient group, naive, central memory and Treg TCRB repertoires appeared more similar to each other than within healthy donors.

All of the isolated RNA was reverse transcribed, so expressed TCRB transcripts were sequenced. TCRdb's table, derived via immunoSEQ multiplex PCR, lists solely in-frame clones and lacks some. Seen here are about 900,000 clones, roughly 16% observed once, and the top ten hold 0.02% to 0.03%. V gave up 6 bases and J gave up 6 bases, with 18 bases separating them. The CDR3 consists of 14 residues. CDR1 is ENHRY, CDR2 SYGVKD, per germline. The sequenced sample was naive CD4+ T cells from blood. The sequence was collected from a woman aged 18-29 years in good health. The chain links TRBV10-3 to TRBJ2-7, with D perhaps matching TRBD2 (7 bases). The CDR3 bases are TGTGCCATCAGCGGGGGGCTCACGAGCTCCGAGCAGTACTTC. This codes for CAISGGLTSSEQYF.